Sequencing of this T cell receptor (beta chain) was carried out in a study of response to subunit inactivated influenza vaccine (dated by TCRdb to 2017 to 2018). Turning to the overall study: Deep quantitative profiling of the T cell receptor repertoire was used in the study to follow responses to a trivalent subunit inactivated influenza vaccine. What the authors observed across the whole study: It was suggested by the authors that each seasonal influenza vaccination may recruit only a limited number of new T cells.

V loses 0 bases, J loses 9 bases, and the germline ends lie 11 bases apart. The CDR3 goes from the cysteine to the phenylalanine over 13 residues. Solely the CDR3 DNA is kept, with 39 bases framed from the first base. Reading the germline V gene gives CDR1 KGHDR and CDR2 SFDVKD. Comment on this clonotype: Its antigen is still unknown. The sample holds no much larger clone one base away, and base qualities are not on file.

Receptors were amplified or captured by RT-PCR. Instrument used: Illumina HiSeq 2500. Clones were called with MiXCR by TCRdb after fastp trimmed the public reads at Q25, and only in-frame beta chains were retained. Here each entry gathers all rows of one CDR3 protein and keeps the most common genes and DNA. The sample table contains under 750,000 distinct CDR3 sequences; only one count was recorded for approximately 12% of them. The leading ten clones occupy about 9.4% of the sample. The clonotype was recovered from a man aged 50-59 years who received an inactivated influenza vaccine. Donor details come from another sample of the same person, matched by shared clones. The sequenced sample was PBMCs from blood, obtained on the day of vaccination. This chain is built from TRBV24-1 and TRBJ2-7; confidence is insufficient to name the D gene. CDR3 sequence: CATSDLGSTAQYF. In nucleotides, the sequence is TGTGCCACCAGTGATTTGGGCTCGACCGCGCAGTACTTC.